This T cell receptor beta chain was identified in a study of cytomegalovirus exposure and HLA in healthy donors. As to this clone: Its antigen is not identified.

V gave up 3 bases and J gave up 1 base, with 10 bases separating them. Germline V gene data show CDR1 as MNHEY and CDR2 as SMNVEV (reference sequence). The CDR3 covers 15 residues. PCR involved 60 Vbeta and 13 Jbeta primers. Generated by immunoSEQ multiplex PCR, the TCRdb table keeps only in-frame clones and is missing some. Of roughly 140,000 clones listed, under 70% are singletons. The study, taken as a whole, reports: In a later analysis, V- and J-gene trimming of beta chains associated with a DCLRE1C missense variant, replicated independently. An apparent linkage of common viral pathogens to several of the most significant clusters emerged in a later analysis. According to an earlier analysis, most TCR beta V segments yielded productive rearrangements about 90% or about 30% of the time. The authors judged a highly shared variant cluster likely a sequencing artifact.

The source of this sequence is a woman aged 30 to 39 in good health and CMV-seropositive. Sequenced: PBMCs. The chain has TRBV27 and TRBJ2-1; no definite D call. The CDR3 is CASSFQKASYNEQFF. Here the CDR3 DNA reads TGTGCCAGCAGTTTCCAAAAAGCATCCTACAATGAGCAGTTCTTC.